The source of this T cell receptor (beta chain) is a study of blood T cell repertoires in COVID-19. Study at large: Sources were T cells, B-cell-depleted T cells, or PBMCs; the material itself was cDNA or gDNA.

The authors' processing: How many nucleated cells were present was estimated from reference gene primer amplification. The assay was immunoSEQ multiplex PCR, and TCRdb's table has in-frame clones only and misses some. The V and J calls and clone size are taken from that table; D and trimming were inferred from the DNA. The sample lists around 150,000 clones, 80% seen once, with 3% to 3.5% in the top ten. The study recruited people aged roughly 18 to 95 years across about 25 US areas. Resolution of symptoms, clearance, or two negative PCRs was present in recovered Cohort 3 donors. Unmatched junction bases numbered 15, after V lost 2 bases and J lost 7 bases. Germline CDR1 is SGHAT and CDR2 is FQNNGV. The CDR3 runs 19 residues.

Source material: PBMCs or T cells enriched from blood (not recorded which). This chain uses TRBV11-2 with TRBJ2-1, with TRBD2 matching 12 bases. The source is a woman aged 60-75 years who had recovered from COVID-19. The CDR3 here is CASSLSKRRTSGAGNEQFF. CDR3 DNA sequence: TGTGCCAGCAGCTTAAGTAAGAGAAGGACTAGCGGGGCGGGGAATGAGCAGTTCTTC.